The 5 T cell receptor beta chains reported below all come from one sample, sequenced in a study of blood T cell repertoires in COVID-19. The assay was immunoSEQ multiplex PCR, and TCRdb's table has in-frame clones only and misses some. The sample includes about 220,000 clones, roughly four fifths seen only once; the top ten take roughly 3.5%. The sequenced material came from PBMCs or T cells enriched from blood (not recorded which). These receptors originate from a woman aged 55 to 70 who had recovered from COVID-19.

V and J are TRBV2 and TRBJ1-5; 11 bases are a match to TRBD1. This CDR3 spans 16 amino acids. The germline CDR1 and CDR2 sequences are SNHLY and FYNNEI. Losses at the gene ends were 0 bases for V and 12 bases for J; bases not matched to a gene: 10. The CDR3 DNA sequence: TGTGCCAGCAGTGAAGCCGGGACAGGGGGGGCGAGTGTCCAGCATTTT. Its protein is CASSEAGTGGASVQHF.

The V and J genes are TRBV2 and TRBJ1-6, with 8 nucleotides matching TRBD1. The junction had 4 bases not matched to a gene; V was cut back by 7 bases and J by 2 bases. CDR1 SNHLY and CDR2 FYNNEI come from the germline V gene. There are 15 residues in the CDR3. CDR3 DNA sequence: TGTGCCAGCAACGGACAGGGCACCTATAATTCACCCCTCCACTTT. Its translation: CASNGQGTYNSPLHF.

The chain links TRBV3-1 (or the pseudogene TRBV3-2) to TRBJ2-1, with D possibly TRBD2 on 6 matching bases. This CDR3 contains 15 residues. The germline V gene encodes CDR1 LGHDT and CDR2 YNNKEL (reference sequence). V was pared by 1 base and J by 8 bases, with 15 bases between. Here the CDR3 reads CASSQGEVLFDEQFF. The CDR3 DNA follows: TGTGCCAGCAGCCAAGGGGAGGTTCTTTTCGATGAGCAGTTCTTC.

The chain joins TRBV13 to TRBJ1-2; 8 bases are a match to TRBD1. V lost 0 bases, J lost 4 bases, and 4 bases stayed unmatched. The germline gives CDR1 PRHDT, CDR2 FYEKMQ (reference sequence). The length of the CDR3 is 15 residues. CDR3 DNA: TGTGCCAGCAGCTTAGGACGGACAGGGAGCTATGGCTACACCTTC. It codes for CASSLGRTGSYGYTF.

CDR3 residues: CASSRPPQGLNTEAFF. The DNA for the CDR3 is TGCGCCAGCAGCCGCCCCCCACAGGGCCTGAACACTGAAGCTTTCTTT. The chain carries TRBV4-1 and TRBJ1-1; TRBD1 is a possible D gene (6 bases). Trimming took off 4 bases at V and 0 bases at J, with 15 bases between the two ends. The CDR3 has 16 residues. Germline CDR1 MGHRA, CDR2 YSYEKL.